The T cell receptor (beta chain) under discussion was sequenced for a study of OX40 agonist ivuxolimab in advanced cancers. Findings and limits, study-wide: CD4+ T cells averaged fewer expanded clones than CD8+ T cells.

A remark on this clone: Its cognate antigen is unknown.

Clones were sequenced by immunoSEQ multiplex PCR, and TCRdb holds only the in-frame ones, with some missing. The sample has about 18,000 clones, approximately 69% seen once. Trimming removed 1 base from V and 7 bases from J, with 13 bases in between. Per the germline V gene, CDR1 is SGHTA and CDR2 is FQGNSA. CDR3 length: 14 amino acids. V and J are TRBV7-2 and TRBJ1-2, with a possible D match to TRBD1 (5 bases). This TCR derives from an adult with an advanced solid tumor such as melanoma, head and neck, liver or kidney cancer. Sequenced here: CD4+ or CD8+ T cells sorted from blood, sampled in a trial of the OX40 agonist ivuxolimab. CDR3 bases: TGTGCCAGCAGCTTAGAGGGACGCTCACCTGGCTACACCTTC. This gives the protein CASSLEGRSPGYTF.